This entry is about one TCR beta chain. These data belong to a study of blood T cell repertoires in COVID-19. Study processing details: Reference gene primer amplification gave nucleated cell count estimates. Clones were read by immunoSEQ multiplex PCR, and TCRdb kept only the in-frame ones, dropping some. Clonal size and the V and J genes are those of that table, whereas D and trimming came from the DNA. The profile shows approximately 410,000 clones, roughly 88% of them singletons. V was pared by 2 bases and J by 2 bases, with 8 bases of the junction left unmatched. The CDR3 is made up of 16 amino acids. The germline CDR1 and CDR2 sequences are WNHNN and SYGVQD (reference sequence).

The origin of this receptor is a woman in her 30s with active or convalescent COVID-19. V usage is TRBV10-1 and J usage is TRBJ2-5; 7 bases agree with TRBD1. The sample comprised peripheral blood. CDR3 region: CASSEGRGPIQETQYF. The CDR3 DNA follows: TGCGCCAGCAGTGAGGGTAGGGGGCCTATACAAGAGACCCAGTACTTC.